The 16 T cell receptor beta chains in this list originate from one sample, sequenced in a study of cytomegalovirus exposure and HLA in healthy donors. PCR employed 60 Vbeta and 13 Jbeta primers. TCRdb keeps only in-frame clones here, not all; method: immunoSEQ multiplex PCR. The data show tens of thousands of clones, about two thirds seen once. The sequencing input was PBMCs. The receptors shown here come from a man in his 60s in good health and CMV-seronegative.

The chain carries TRBV7-2 and TRBJ2-7; TRBD1 aligns across 9 bases. CDR1 is SGHTA and CDR2 is FQGNSA in the germline V gene. J was trimmed by 2 bases and V by 5 bases; bases with no gene match: 7. The CDR3 loop spans 15 amino acids. CDR3 coding DNA: TGTGCCAGCAGCAGAGACGGGACAGGGCCCTACGAGCAGTACTTC. Protein: CASSRDGTGPYEQYF.

CDR3 region: CASSQVWQGNQPQHF. The CDR3 nucleotides read TGCGCCAGCAGCCAAGTTTGGCAGGGGAATCAGCCCCAGCATTTT. The gene calls are TRBV4-3 and TRBJ1-5; D is perhaps TRBD1 (6 bases). Trimming took 1 base from V and 4 from J, leaving 11 bases between them. The CDR3 is made up of 15 amino acids. CDR1 LGHNA and CDR2 YSLEER come from the germline V gene.

V and J are TRBV7-6 and TRBJ2-7, with 8 positions matching TRBD2. With V trimmed by 2 bases and J by 5 bases, 14 bases remained unmatched. Germline CDR1 is SGHVS and CDR2 is FNYEAQ. There are 17 residues in the CDR3. CDR3 coding DNA: TGTGCCAGCAGCTTACAGTCGGGGGGGCTGAGCCGACACGAGCAGTACTTC. Its translation: CASSLQSGGLSRHEQYF.

In this sample, this clone turned up a few times. The rearrangement uses TRBV6-1 and TRBJ2-7; the match to TRBD2 covers 7 bases. CDR1 is MNHNS and CDR2 is SASEGT in the germline V gene. The V segment lost 3 bases and the J segment 3 bases; nucleotides outside the gene matches: 5. The CDR3 has 14 amino acids. As DNA, the CDR3 is TGTGCCAGCAGTGAGTCAGCGGGAAACTACGAGCAGTACTTC. The encoded protein is CASSESAGNYEQYF.

The chain joins TRBV9 to TRBJ1-5, with 7 bases aligning to TRBD1. This CDR3 is built from 15 residues. With 9 bases clipped from V and 0 bases from J, the junction kept 9 bases outside the gene matches. The germline V gene encodes CDR1 SGDLS and CDR2 YYNGEE. CDR3 bases: TGTGCCACCAAAGGGACAGCGAATAGCAATCAGCCCCAGCATTTT. Residues: CATKGTANSNQPQHF.

V gene TRBV6-5 combines with J gene TRBJ2-1; a weak D match, TRBD1 (5 bases). This CDR3 is 15 amino acids long. Germline assignment: CDR1 MNHEY and CDR2 SVGAGI. Trimming took off 0 bases at V and 5 bases at J, with 11 bases between the two ends. The CDR3 region is CASSYSGRAHNEQFF. The CDR3 bases are TGTGCCAGCAGTTACTCAGGCAGGGCTCACAATGAGCAGTTCTTC.

This chain joins TRBV6-5 and TRBJ2-3; TRBD2 matches at 10 bases. The CDR3 extends over 15 amino acids. The V and J ends lost 2 bases and 4 bases, in that order; junction bases with no gene match: 3. CDR1 is MNHEY, CDR2 SVGAGI, per germline. The CDR3 sequence is CASSYSGGAPDTQYF. CDR3 DNA sequence: TGTGCCAGCAGTTACAGCGGGGGGGCCCCAGATACGCAGTATTTT.

The chain joins TRBV6-1 to TRBJ2-3; 11 bases line up with TRBD2. The CDR3 is made up of 16 amino acids. With V trimmed by 2 bases and J by 5 bases, 6 bases remained unmatched. In germline, CDR1 is MNHNS, CDR2 SASEGT. The DNA of the CDR3 is TGTGCCAGCAGTGAAATTAGCGGGAGGGCGGGAGATACGCAGTATTTT. Translation: CASSEISGRAGDTQYF.

The V call is TRBV7-2, the J call TRBJ2-7; TRBD1 matches 9 bases. The CDR3 is 14 amino acids. Germline values: CDR1 SGHTA, CDR2 FQGNSA. V lost 2 bases, J lost 5 bases, and 4 bases stayed unmatched. CDR3 sequence (DNA): TGTGCCAGCAGCTTAAGAGGGACAGGGAACGAGCAGTACTTC. Amino acids: CASSLRGTGNEQYF.

This chain joins TRBV6-6 and TRBJ1-1; tentative D call: TRBD1 (5 bases). CDR1 MNHNY and CDR2 SVGAGI come from the germline V gene (reference sequence). CDR3 length equals 16 residues. Trimming took 2 bases from V and 6 from J, leaving 19 bases between them. The CDR3 loop reads CASSYPEAGGKAEAFF. DNA for the CDR3: TGTGCCAGCAGTTACCCCGAGGCGGGGGGGAAAGCTGAAGCTTTCTTT.

This clone was recorded a few times. The rearrangement joins TRBV5-4 to TRBJ1-1; 9 bases are shared with TRBD1. V lost 1 base, J lost 11 bases, and 9 bases stayed unmatched. CDR3 size: 14 residues. Germline assignment: CDR1 SGHNT and CDR2 YYREEE (reference sequence). This CDR3 is CASSLTGGRNRAFF. The CDR3 coding sequence is TGTGCCAGCAGCTTGACAGGGGGCCGGAATAGGGCTTTCTTT.

The chain combines TRBV19 with TRBJ1-5; D possibly corresponds to TRBD1 (5 bases). Trimming cost V 5 bases and J 5 bases, with 22 bases left between them. The CDR3 has 17 amino acids. Germline loops: CDR1 LNHDA, CDR2 SQIVND (reference sequence). Here the CDR3 DNA reads TGTGCCAGTAGTTTTGGTGGGGGAGGAGGGTTGGATCAGCCCCAGCATTTT. Translating gives CASSFGGGGGLDQPQHF.

The rearrangement uses TRBV5-1 and TRBJ2-1; 11 positions agree with TRBD1. Trimming took 0 bases from V and 8 from J; bases not matched to a gene: 10. The CDR3 runs 17 residues. Germline-derived CDR1 and CDR2 are SGHRS and YFSETQ. DNA of the CDR3: TGCGCCAGCAGCTTGGCCGGGACAGGGGGTTCAGTTCATGAGCAGTTCTTC. It is translated as CASSLAGTGGSVHEQFF.

The chain couples TRBV10-2 to TRBJ2-2; tentative D call: TRBD2 (7 bases). The CDR3 loop spans 14 amino acids. Germline assignment: CDR1 WSHSY and CDR2 SAAADI. Deletions cut 7 bases from V and 4 bases from J, with 13 bases between. The CDR3 nucleotides are TGCGCCAGCATGGTGGGGGGGCGCACCGGGGAGCTGTTTTTT. Translation gives CASMVGGRTGELFF.

In nucleotides, the CDR3 is TGTGCCAGCAGCTGTCGGACTAGCGGGAGCCGCCAAGAGACCCAGTACTTC. Its protein product is CASSCRTSGSRQETQYF. This chain uses TRBV12-1 with TRBJ2-5; the D call TRBD2 from the table was never checked on the DNA. TRBV12-1 is an annotated pseudogene. This CDR3 comprises 17 residues.

This rearrangement joins TRBV27 to TRBJ1-5, with a weak D call TRBD1 (5 bases). The germline V gene encodes CDR1 MNHEY and CDR2 SMNVEV (reference sequence). V was clipped by 2 bases and J by 2 bases, with 13 bases between them. The CDR3 length is 16 residues. The CDR3 is CASSLGGKIGNQPQHF. In nucleotides, the CDR3 is TGTGCCAGCAGTTTAGGGGGGAAAATCGGCAATCAGCCCCAGCATTTT.